The TCR beta chain under discussion was sequenced for a study of blood T cell repertoires in COVID-19. Germline V CDR1 and CDR2: MDHEN, SYDVKM. V was clipped by 8 bases and J by 5 bases, with 18 bases between them. This CDR3 has 14 amino acids. Original processing notes: Quantification of nucleated cells was approximated via reference gene primer amplification. Profiling relied on immunoSEQ multiplex PCR, and the TCRdb table lists in-frame clones only, not all of them. That table gives V, J and clone size, and the DNA gave D and trimming. The table has over 150,000 clones, 85% seen once; the top ten hold 6% to 6.5%.

Material for sequencing was PBMCs or T cells enriched from blood (not recorded which). The source is a man between 35 and 55 years old who had recovered from COVID-19. The gene calls are TRBV28 and TRBJ1-2; tentative D call: TRBD1 (5 bases). In nucleotides, the CDR3 is TGTGCCAGCGGGGGGTTACACGGACAATATGGCTACACCTTC. It translates to CASGGLHGQYGYTF.